A single sample is the source of the 5 T cell receptor beta chains below, sequenced in a study of T cells in narcolepsy. TCRdb keeps only in-frame clones here, not all; method: immunoSEQ multiplex PCR. The sample has tens of thousands of clones, about 85% seen once. Sequenced sample: CD45RA- memory CD4+ T cells from PBMCs. The source of these receptors is a human donor with narcolepsy.

As DNA, the CDR3 is TGTGCCAGCAGCCCAGGGTTCTATGGCTACACCTTC. Its translation: CASSPGFYGYTF. The chain is built from TRBV14 and TRBJ1-2; weak D call: TRBD1 (5 bases). Germline CDR1 and CDR2: SGHDN and FVKESK. The V and J ends lost 4 bases and 4 bases respectively, with 7 bases between them. This CDR3 has 12 amino acids.

The chain combines TRBV11-3 with TRBJ1-1, with 9 bases matching TRBD1. V dropped 0 bases and J dropped 4; count of bases not matched to a gene: 12. The CDR3 is made up of 18 amino acids. Germline CDR1 reads SGHNT; CDR2 reads YENEEA. The CDR3 spells CASSLDRHGTGWTTEAFF. CDR3 sequence (DNA): TGTGCCAGCAGCTTAGATAGGCATGGGACAGGGTGGACCACTGAAGCTTTCTTT. The full variable domain, in which reference TRBV11-3 and TRBJ1-1 provide the parts outside the CDR3, is EAGVVQSPRYKIIEKKQPVAFWCNPISGHNTLYWYLQNLGQGPELLIRYENEEAVDDSQLPKDRFSAERLKGVDSTLKIQPAELGDSAVYLCASSLDRHGTGWTTEAFFGQGTRLTVV.

The chain links TRBV7-3 to TRBJ2-5; D is uncertain. Trimming took 4 bases from V and 2 from J, leaving 2 bases between them. The length of the CDR3 is 11 residues. From germline, CDR1 is SGHTA and CDR2 FQGTGA. As DNA, the CDR3 is TGTGCCAGCAGCTCGCAAGAGACCCAGTACTTC. Translated, it gives CASSSQETQYF.

The chain combines TRBV6-5 with TRBJ2-3; D is undetermined. Trimming pared 2 bases from V and 7 bases from J, leaving 4 bases between. The germline gives CDR1 MNHEY, CDR2 SVGAGI. CDR3 length: 11 amino acids. The CDR3 sequence is CASSYGNTQYF. The CDR3 DNA is TGTGCCAGCAGTTACGGGAATACGCAGTATTTT.

The genes are TRBV18 and TRBJ2-1; D might be TRBD2 (5 bases). The CDR3 has 13 amino acids. The ends were cut back, 6 bases at V and 10 bases at J, with 16 bases in the middle. Germline lookup yields CDR1 KGHSH and CDR2 LQKENI. CDR3 loop: CASSRTLEGEQFF. The CDR3 DNA reads as TGTGCCAGCTCCAGGACCCTAGAGGGAGAGCAGTTCTTC.